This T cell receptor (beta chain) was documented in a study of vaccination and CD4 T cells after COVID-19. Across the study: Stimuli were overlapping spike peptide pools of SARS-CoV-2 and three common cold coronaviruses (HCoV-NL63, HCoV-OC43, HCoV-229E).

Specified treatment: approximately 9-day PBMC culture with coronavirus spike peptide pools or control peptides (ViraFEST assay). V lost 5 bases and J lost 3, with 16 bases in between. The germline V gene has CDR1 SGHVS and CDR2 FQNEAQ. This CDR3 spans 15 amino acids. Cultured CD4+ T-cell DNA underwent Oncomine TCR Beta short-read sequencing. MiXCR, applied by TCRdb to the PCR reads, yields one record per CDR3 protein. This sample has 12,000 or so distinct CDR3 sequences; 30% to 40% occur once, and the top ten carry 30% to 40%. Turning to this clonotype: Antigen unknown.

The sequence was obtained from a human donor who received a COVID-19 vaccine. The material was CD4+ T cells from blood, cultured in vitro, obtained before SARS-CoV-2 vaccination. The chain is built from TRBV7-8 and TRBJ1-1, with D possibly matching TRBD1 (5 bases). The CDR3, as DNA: TGTGCCAGCAGCCCCATAATTGCGGGGGACACTGAAGCTTTCTTT. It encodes CASSPIIAGDTEAFF.